This T cell receptor beta chain was documented in a study of T cells expressing NK-cell markers. One entry per CDR3 protein, without DNA, is what TCRdb gives after re-calling the 5' RACE reads. This table holds over 250,000 distinct CDR3 sequences. CDR3 size: 15 residues. The chain uses TRBV12-3 or TRBV12-4 and TRBJ2-7; the TCRdb D gene call, TRBD1, has no DNA to confirm it. Source material: blood T cells: a sorted CD56 or NKG2C T cell subset, CD4+ or CD8+ T cells, or bulk PBMC T cells (not recorded which). The TCR comes from a woman between 18 and 75 years old in good health. The CDR3 spells CASSIQGTASYEQYF.